This passage covers 10 T cell receptor beta chains from one sample sequenced in a study of breast tumors, draining lymph nodes, adjacent tissues. TCRdb independently ran MiXCR on the multiplex PCR reads; one entry per CDR3 protein. The sample lists about 21,000 distinct CDR3 sequences; roughly two fifths were seen once. Sequencing was carried out using breast tumor tissue. The source of these receptors is a female donor with breast cancer. Some clones in this sample may be carry-over from other donors' samples.

The gene calls are TRBV20-1 and TRBJ1-6; D remains unclear. V was shortened by 2 bases and J by 6 bases, with 8 bases between the two germline ends. In germline, CDR1 is DFQATT, CDR2 SNEGSKA (reference sequence). The CDR3 is 13 residues long. The CDR3 loop is CSARSSGNSPLHF. In DNA form, the CDR3 reads TGCAGTGCTAGATCCTCGGGTAATTCACCCCTCCACTTT.

This clonotype was seen at least ten times. The chain uses TRBV3-1 and TRBJ2-5; 8 bases map to TRBD1. After removal of 0 bases from V and 5 bases from J, the junction contained 11 bases not matched to a gene. Looked up from germline, CDR1 is LGHDT and CDR2 is YNNKEL (reference sequence). This CDR3 has 17 residues. CDR3: CASSQDLRTGSLETQYF. In DNA form, the CDR3 reads TGTGCCAGCAGCCAAGATTTACGGACAGGGTCATTGGAGACCCAGTACTTC.

This clonotype was seen only a few times. The chain uses TRBV20-1 and TRBJ1-3, with no clear D. CDR1 DFQATT and CDR2 SNEGSKA come from the germline V gene (reference sequence). Deletions cut 6 bases from V and 0 bases from J, with 6 bases between. This CDR3 contains 12 residues. CDR3 protein: CSAPNSGNTIYF. In DNA, the CDR3 is TGCAGTGCCCCGAACTCTGGAAACACCATATATTTT.

This clonotype was seen a handful of times. This could be a read error, since a much larger clone is one nucleotide away. The chain carries TRBV5-6 and TRBJ1-4; a weak D match, TRBD1 (6 bases). The CDR3 sequence is 13 residues long. V was shortened by 4 bases and J by 14 bases, with 18 bases between the two germline ends. Germline V CDR1 and CDR2: SGHDT, YYEEEE. For the CDR3, the DNA is TGTGCCAGCAGCGTAATGGGGGCGGGACCCCTGTTTTTT. Translating it yields CASSVMGAGPLFF. Full variable domain (rest looked up from reference TRBV5-6 and TRBJ1-4): DAGVTQSPTHLIKTRGQQVTLRCSPKSGHDTVSWYQQALGQGPQFIFQYYEEEERQRGNFPDRFSGHQFPNYSSELNVNALLLGDSALYLCASSVMGAGPLFFGSGTQLSVL.

In this sample, this clonotype turned up many times. One end of the junction varies from germline; a read error may be responsible. V usage is TRBV9 and J usage is TRBJ2-6, with D maybe TRBD1 (6 bases). Germline assignment: CDR1 SGDLS and CDR2 YYNGEE. The CDR3 is 19 residues long. The CDR3, as DNA: TGTGCCAGCAGCGTAGGGACACTGGGGGCTTACTCTGCGGCCAACGTCCTGACTTTC. Translation: CASSVGTLGAYSAANVLTF.

In its sample, this clonotype was seen many times. The CDR3 nucleotides read TGTGCCAGCAGCTTGATGGGTCTAGCGGGGGGAGATACGCAGTATTTT. Protein sequence: CASSLMGLAGGDTQYF. This chain joins TRBV7-2 and TRBJ2-3, with TRBD2 matching over 11 bases. V trimming: 3 bases; J trimming: 5 bases; junction bases outside the gene matches: 7. Germline CDR1 is SGHTA and CDR2 is FQGNSA. The CDR3 sequence is 16 residues long.

This clonotype was counted a few times. A much larger clone differs by one base, so this may be a read error. This rearrangement joins TRBV12-3 or TRBV12-4 to TRBJ2-7, with D maybe TRBD2 (5 bases). The CDR3 contains 16 residues. CDR3 loop: CASSPPGFLIGYGQYF. CDR3 DNA: TGTGCCAGCAGTCCCCCGGGATTTTTAATCGGCTACGGGCAGTACTTC.

This clonotype was found a few times. One base away lies a much larger clone, so this may be a sequencing read error. This chain connects TRBV20-1 to TRBJ2-7, with a tentative D call TRBD2 (5 bases). The CDR3 has 14 residues. Germline CDR1 is DFQATT and CDR2 is SNEGSKA (reference sequence). The CDR3 nucleotides are TGCAGTGCTAGAGATGACGGGGTCTCCTCCGAGCAGTACTTC. Translating it yields CSARDDGVSSEQYF.

The chain is built from TRBV7-8 and TRBJ2-2, with unresolved D. This CDR3 spans 11 amino acids. Germline CDR1 reads SGHVS; CDR2 reads FQNEAQ. The V end was cut by 11 bases, the J end by 3 bases, with 7 bases between. The chain's CDR3 is CAAQDTGELFF. The CDR3 coding sequence is TGTGCCGCCCAAGACACCGGGGAGCTGTTTTTT. Full variable domain (outside the CDR3, taken from reference TRBV7-8 and TRBJ2-2): GAGVSQSPRYKVAKRGQDVALRCDPISGHVSLFWYQQALGQGPEFLTYFQNEAQLDKSGLPSDRFFAERPEGSVSTLKIQRTQQEDSAVYLCAAQDTGELFFGEGSRLTVL.

This chain uses TRBV27 with TRBJ2-7; D not resolved. The length of the CDR3 is 15 residues. The germline gives CDR1 MNHEY, CDR2 SMNVEV (reference sequence). The V and J ends lost 2 bases and 4 bases respectively, with 15 bases between them. CDR3 nucleotides: TGTGCCAGCAGTTTAAGCCAGGCACTGGGGTACGAGCAGTACTTC. Translated, it gives CASSLSQALGYEQYF.